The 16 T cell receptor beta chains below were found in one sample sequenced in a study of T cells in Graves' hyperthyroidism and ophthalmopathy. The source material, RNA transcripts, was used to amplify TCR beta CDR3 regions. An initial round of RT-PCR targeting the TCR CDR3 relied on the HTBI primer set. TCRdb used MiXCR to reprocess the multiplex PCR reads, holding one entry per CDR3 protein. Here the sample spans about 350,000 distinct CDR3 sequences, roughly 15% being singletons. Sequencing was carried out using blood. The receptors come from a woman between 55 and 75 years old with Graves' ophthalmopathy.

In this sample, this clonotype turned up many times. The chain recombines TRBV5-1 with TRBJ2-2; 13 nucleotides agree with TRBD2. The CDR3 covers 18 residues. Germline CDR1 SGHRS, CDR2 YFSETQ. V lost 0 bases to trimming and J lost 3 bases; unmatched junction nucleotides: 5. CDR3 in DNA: TGCGCCAGCAGCTTGGAGTGGACTAGCGGGAGCTACACCGGGGAGCTGTTTTTT. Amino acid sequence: CASSLEWTSGSYTGELFF.

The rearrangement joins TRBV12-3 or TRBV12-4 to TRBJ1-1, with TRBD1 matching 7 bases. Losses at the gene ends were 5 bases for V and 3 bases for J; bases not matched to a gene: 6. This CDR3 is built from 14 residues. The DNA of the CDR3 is TGTGCCAGCAGTCTCAGGGGGTCGGACACTGAAGCTTTCTTT. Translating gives CASSLRGSDTEAFF.

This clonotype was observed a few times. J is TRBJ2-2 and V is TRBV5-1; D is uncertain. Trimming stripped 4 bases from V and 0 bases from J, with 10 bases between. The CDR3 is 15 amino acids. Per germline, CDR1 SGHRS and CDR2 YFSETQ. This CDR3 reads CASSTGGANTGELFF. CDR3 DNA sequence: TGCGCCAGCAGCACTGGCGGCGCGAACACCGGGGAGCTGTTTTTT.

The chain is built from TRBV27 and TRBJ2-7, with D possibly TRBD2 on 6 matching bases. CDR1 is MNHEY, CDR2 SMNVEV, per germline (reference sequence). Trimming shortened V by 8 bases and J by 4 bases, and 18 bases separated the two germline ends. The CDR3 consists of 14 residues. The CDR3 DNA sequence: TGTGCCAGCGGCTACCGGGAGAACTTATACGAGCAGTACTTC. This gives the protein CASGYRENLYEQYF.

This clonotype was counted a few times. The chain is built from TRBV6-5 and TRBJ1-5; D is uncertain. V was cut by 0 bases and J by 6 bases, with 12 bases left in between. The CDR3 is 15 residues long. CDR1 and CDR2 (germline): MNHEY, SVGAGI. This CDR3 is CASSYSDGAAQPQHF. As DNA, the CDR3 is TGTGCCAGCAGTTACTCGGACGGAGCTGCTCAGCCCCAGCATTTT.

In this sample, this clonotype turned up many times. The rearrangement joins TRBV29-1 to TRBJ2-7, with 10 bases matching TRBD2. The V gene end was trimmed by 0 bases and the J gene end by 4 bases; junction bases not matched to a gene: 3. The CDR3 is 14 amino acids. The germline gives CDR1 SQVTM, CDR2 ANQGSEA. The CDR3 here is CSVEEAAGGYEQYF. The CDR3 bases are TGCAGCGTTGAAGAAGCAGCGGGAGGGTACGAGCAGTACTTC.

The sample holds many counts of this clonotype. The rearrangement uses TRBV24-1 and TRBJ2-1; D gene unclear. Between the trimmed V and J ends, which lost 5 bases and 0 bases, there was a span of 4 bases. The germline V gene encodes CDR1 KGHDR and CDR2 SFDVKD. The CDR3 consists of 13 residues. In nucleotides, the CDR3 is TGTGCCACCAGTGGCATCTCCTACAATGAGCAGTTCTTC. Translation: CATSGISYNEQFF.

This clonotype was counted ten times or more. The CDR3 here is CSARGTGGGETQYF. In nucleotides, the CDR3 is TGCAGTGCTAGAGGGACAGGGGGAGGAGAGACCCAGTACTTC. J is TRBJ2-5 and V is TRBV20-1; TRBD1 matches at 10 bases. The length of the CDR3 is 14 residues. CDR1 and CDR2 from the germline V gene are DFQATT and SNEGSKA (reference sequence). J was trimmed by 4 bases and V by 1 base; bases with no gene match: 3.

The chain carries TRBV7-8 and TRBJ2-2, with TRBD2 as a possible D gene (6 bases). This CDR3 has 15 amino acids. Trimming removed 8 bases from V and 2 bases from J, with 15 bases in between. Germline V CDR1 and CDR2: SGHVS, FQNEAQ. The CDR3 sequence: CASGWGTPNTGELFF. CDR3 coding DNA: TGTGCCAGCGGCTGGGGGACTCCTAACACCGGGGAGCTGTTTTTT.

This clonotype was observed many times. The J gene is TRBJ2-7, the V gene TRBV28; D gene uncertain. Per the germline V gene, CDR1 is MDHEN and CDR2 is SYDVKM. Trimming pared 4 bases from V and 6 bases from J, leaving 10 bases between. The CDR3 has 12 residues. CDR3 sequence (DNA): TGTGCCAGCAGTTCTCGGCAGCCCGAGCAGTACTTC. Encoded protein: CASSSRQPEQYF.

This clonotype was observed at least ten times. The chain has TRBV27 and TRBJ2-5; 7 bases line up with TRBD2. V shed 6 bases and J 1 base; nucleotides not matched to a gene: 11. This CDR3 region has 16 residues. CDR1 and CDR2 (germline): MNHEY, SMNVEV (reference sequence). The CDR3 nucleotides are TGTGCCAGCAGCCTCGCAGAACTAGCGACCCAAGAGACCCAGTACTTC. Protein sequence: CASSLAELATQETQYF.

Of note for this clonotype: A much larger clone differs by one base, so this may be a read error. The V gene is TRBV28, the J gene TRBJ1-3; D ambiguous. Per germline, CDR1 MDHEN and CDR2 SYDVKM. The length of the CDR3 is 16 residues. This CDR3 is CASSTAWEAGGITIYF. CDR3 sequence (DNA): TGTGCCAGCAGTACCGCGTGGGAGGCTGGTGGAATCACCATATATTTT. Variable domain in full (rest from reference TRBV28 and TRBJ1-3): DVKVTQSSRYLVKRTGEKVFLECVQDMDHENMFWYRQDPGLGLRLIYFSYDVKMKEKGDIPEGYSVSREKKERFSLILESASTNQTSMYLCASSTAWEAGGITIYFGEGSWLTVV.

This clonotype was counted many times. CDR3 residues: CSAFKREWPQETQYF. The CDR3 DNA reads as TGCAGTGCCTTCAAGCGGGAGTGGCCTCAAGAGACCCAGTACTTC. The V gene is TRBV20-1, the J gene TRBJ2-5; 8 nucleotides agree with TRBD2. Germline V lookup: CDR1 DFQATT, CDR2 SNEGSKA (reference sequence). CDR3 size: 15 residues. J lost 2 bases, V lost 6 bases, and 11 bases had no gene match.

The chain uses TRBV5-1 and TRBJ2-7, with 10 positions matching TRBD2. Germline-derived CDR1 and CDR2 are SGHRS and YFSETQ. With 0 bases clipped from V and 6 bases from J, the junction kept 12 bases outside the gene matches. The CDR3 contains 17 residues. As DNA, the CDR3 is TGCGCCAGCAGCTTGGGGGTGGGGACTAGCGCGAGCCCCGAGCAGTACTTC. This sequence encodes CASSLGVGTSASPEQYF. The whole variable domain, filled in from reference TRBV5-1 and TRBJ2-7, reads KAGVTQTPRYLIKTRGQQVTLSCSPISGHRSVSWYQQTPGQGLQFLFEYFSETQRNKGNFPGRFSGRQFSNSRSEMNVSTLELGDSALYLCASSLGVGTSASPEQYFGPGTRLTVT.

The CDR3: CASSLNQETQYF. Written as DNA, the CDR3 is TGTGCCAGCAGCTTAAATCAAGAGACCCAGTACTTC. The V gene is TRBV7-9, the J gene TRBJ2-5; D remains ambiguous. Germline V gene data show CDR1 as SEHNR and CDR2 as FQNEAQ (reference sequence). V was shortened by 2 bases and J by 2 bases, with 3 bases between the two germline ends. The CDR3 spans 12 residues.

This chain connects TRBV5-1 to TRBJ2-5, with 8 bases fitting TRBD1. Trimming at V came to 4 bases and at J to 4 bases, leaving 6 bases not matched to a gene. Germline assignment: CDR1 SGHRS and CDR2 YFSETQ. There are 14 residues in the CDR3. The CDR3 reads CASSPWTGTETQYF. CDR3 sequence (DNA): TGCGCCAGCAGCCCGTGGACAGGGACAGAGACCCAGTACTTC.